This is a list of T cell receptor beta chains from one sample in a study of cytomegalovirus exposure and HLA in healthy donors. TCRdb's copy holds only in-frame clones and misses some; the assay was immunoSEQ multiplex PCR. The table lists about 140,000 clones, more than 70% of them singletons, with roughly 2% in the top ten. Sequenced input: PBMCs. These TCRs come from a woman in her thirties or forties in good health and CMV-seronegative. Both conserved end residues are part of each CDR3. The order of the fields is V gene, clone size, D gene, J gene, CDR3 DNA, CDR3 protein. A D gene is named only where the DNA matches it firmly. Expanded clones get a size class; other rows say once, few or many, or leave the size out.

V: TRBV30
size: once
D: TRBD1
J: TRBJ2-7
DNA: TGTGCCTGGATGTGGGACAGAGAGCAGTACTTC
CDR3: CAWMWDREQYF

V: TRBV7-9
size: NA
D: NA
J: TRBJ1-1
DNA: TGTGCCAGCAGCCTTGGACCGCACAAAGGACTTGAAGCTTTCTTT
CDR3: CASSLGPHKGLEAFF

V: TRBV6-5
size: NA
D: NA
J: TRBJ2-7
DNA: TGTGCCAGCAGAACAGGAGCCCACGAGCAGTACTTC
CDR3: CASRTGAHEQYF

V: TRBV10-3
size: NA
D: NA
J: TRBJ2-7
DNA: TGTGCCATCACCCAACAGGGCAGCTCCTACGAGCAGTACTTC
CDR3: CAITQQGSSYEQYF

V: TRBV19
size: NA
D: TRBD2
J: TRBJ2-1
DNA: TGTGCCAGTAGTCAACTAGCGGGGGTTTACAATGAGCAGTTCTTC
CDR3: CASSQLAGVYNEQFF

V: TRBV11-2
size: NA
D: TRBD2
J: TRBJ2-2
DNA: TGTGCCAGCAGTTTTCCTACTAGCGGAGAGAACACCGGGGAGCTGTTTTTT
CDR3: CASSFPTSGENTGELFF

V: TRBV5-5
size: NA
D: TRBD1
J: TRBJ1-2
DNA: TGTGCCAGCAGCTTCCTACGGACAGGACCTGACTATGGCTACACCTTC
CDR3: CASSFLRTGPDYGYTF

V: TRBV19
size: NA
D: TRBD1
J: TRBJ1-4
DNA: TGTGCCAGTAGGACAGGGGGCGCGGGGAATGAAAAACTGTTTTTT
CDR3: CASRTGGAGNEKLFF

V: TRBV10-2
size: NA
D: NA
J: TRBJ2-1
DNA: TGCGCCAGCCGACTATCCTACAATGAGCAGTTCTTC
CDR3: CASRLSYNEQFF

V: TRBV6-1
size: few
D: NA
J: TRBJ2-5
DNA: TGTGCCAGCACACCCCTCAGAGGACAGCAAGAGACCCAGTACTTC
CDR3: CASTPLRGQQETQYF

V: TRBV5-6
size: NA
D: NA
J: TRBJ2-7
DNA: TGTGCCAGCAGCTTGGGTAGGAGAGAGCAGTACTTC
CDR3: CASSLGRREQYF

V: TRBV6-5
size: few
D: TRBD1
J: TRBJ2-2
DNA: TGTGCCAGCAAAACGACAGGGACGGACACCGGGGAGCTGTTTTTT
CDR3: CASKTTGTDTGELFF

V: TRBV5-1
size: NA
D: NA
J: TRBJ2-1
DNA: TGCGCCAGCAGCTTGTTCGGCAATGAGCAGTTCTTC
CDR3: CASSLFGNEQFF

V: TRBV5-1
size: few
D: NA
J: TRBJ2-5
DNA: TGCGCCAGCAGCTTGTGGAGTGTCCAAGAGACCCAGTACTTC
CDR3: CASSLWSVQETQYF

V: TRBV5-1
size: NA
D: NA
J: TRBJ2-7
DNA: TGCGCCAGCAGCGGGGACAACTCCTACGAGCAGTACTTC
CDR3: CASSGDNSYEQYF

V: TRBV10-3
size: NA
D: TRBD1
J: TRBJ1-1
DNA: TGTGCCATCAGTTCAGGGGGTATGGATGACACTGAAGCTTTCTTT
CDR3: CAISSGGMDDTEAFF

V: TRBV4-1
size: NA
D: NA
J: TRBJ1-2
DNA: TGCGCCAGCAGCTCAAGGCATGGGGGGGCGCAGGGTAACTATGGCTACACCTTC
CDR3: CASSSRHGGAQGNYGYTF

V: TRBV19
size: NA
D: NA
J: TRBJ1-2
DNA: TGTGCCAGTACCTATAGTCGAGGGCCCCATGGCTACACCTTC
CDR3: CASTYSRGPHGYTF

V: TRBV6-5
size: NA
D: TRBD1
J: TRBJ1-2
DNA: TGTGCCAGCAGCCCGGGACAGTTTTTGGCTGGCTACACCTTC
CDR3: CASSPGQFLAGYTF

V: TRBV19
size: NA
D: TRBD2
J: TRBJ2-5
DNA: TGTGCCAGTAGTCTCGGACTAGCGGGAGCAGAGACCCAGTACTTC
CDR3: CASSLGLAGAETQYF

V: TRBV6-5
size: NA
D: TRBD1
J: TRBJ1-3
DNA: TGTGCCAGCAGTTACTCCGACAGGGCTGGAAACACCATATATTTT
CDR3: CASSYSDRAGNTIYF

V: TRBV19
size: NA
D: NA
J: TRBJ1-4
DNA: TGTGCCAGTAGTATAAAGTACGACAGCAATGAAAAACTGTTTTTT
CDR3: CASSIKYDSNEKLFF

V: TRBV11-2
size: NA
D: NA
J: TRBJ1-2
DNA: TGTGCCAGCAGCCCCCTAAGGAAGACTGGCCTTGAGGGCTATGGCTACACCTTC
CDR3: CASSPLRKTGLEGYGYTF

V: TRBV5-4
size: NA
D: NA
J: TRBJ1-2
DNA: TGTGCCAGCAGCTTTCAAGGAGAATCCAACTATGGCTACACCTTC
CDR3: CASSFQGESNYGYTF

V: TRBV5-1
size: NA
D: TRBD2
J: TRBJ2-2
DNA: TGCGCCAGCAGCAGCGGGACTAGCGGAAAGTGGGCCACCGGGGAGCTGTTTTTT
CDR3: CASSSGTSGKWATGELFF

V: TRBV7-8
size: NA
D: TRBD1
J: TRBJ2-1
DNA: TGTGCCAGCAGCTACTTCCCAGACCTAACAGGGGAGAGCGGAAATGAGCAGTTCTTC
CDR3: CASSYFPDLTGESGNEQFF

V: TRBV21-1
size: NA
D: NA
J: TRBJ1-5
DNA: TGTGCCAGCAGCAAAGATCGGACAGGGGGTTGTCAGCCCCAGCATTTT
CDR3: CASSKDRTGGCQPQHF

V: TRBV5-1
size: NA
D: NA
J: TRBJ1-1
DNA: TGCGCCAGCAGCTTGGGGTCAGGGCCTGAAGCTTTCTTT
CDR3: CASSLGSGPEAFF

V: TRBV2
size: NA
D: TRBD2
J: TRBJ2-7
DNA: TGTGCCAGCAGTGAAAGACTAGCCCTCCGGAGCGAGCAGTACTTC
CDR3: CASSERLALRSEQYF